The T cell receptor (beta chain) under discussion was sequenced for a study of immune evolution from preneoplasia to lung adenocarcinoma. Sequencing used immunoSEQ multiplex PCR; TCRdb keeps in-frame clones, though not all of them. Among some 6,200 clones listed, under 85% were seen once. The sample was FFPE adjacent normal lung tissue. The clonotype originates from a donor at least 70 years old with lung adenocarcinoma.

The CDR3 sequence is CASSFGGGEGGYTF. CDR3 coding DNA: TGTGCCAGCAGCTTCGGGGGGGGCGAAGGTGGCTACACCTTC. The chain links TRBV7-9 to TRBJ1-2; possibly TRBD1 for D (6 bases). Germline CDR1 reads SEHNR; CDR2 reads FQNEAQ (reference sequence). V shed 3 bases and J shed 7 bases, with 15 bases lying between them. The CDR3 spans 14 residues.